This is a list of T cell receptor beta chains from one sample in a study of cytomegalovirus exposure and HLA in healthy donors. Only in-frame clones appear in the TCRdb table, and some are missing; sequencing was by immunoSEQ multiplex PCR. The sample carries 150,000 to 200,000 clones, approximately 81% recorded once. The sequenced sample consisted of PBMCs. The receptors shown here come from a boy aged 2 to 10 in good health and CMV-seronegative. Both conserved end residues are part of each CDR3. D genes are given only for firm matches. Not all rows give a size; the values are once, few, many and, for expanded clones, a class.

clone size | J gene | V gene | D gene | CDR3 protein | CDR3 DNA
NA | TRBJ2-1 | TRBV2 | NA | CASSGGLYNEQFF | TGTGCCAGCAGCGGCGGCCTATACAATGAGCAGTTCTTC
NA | TRBJ1-2 | TRBV7-9 | TRBD1 | CASSLTAGTGNYGYTF | TGTGCCAGCAGCTTGACCGCCGGGACAGGGAATTATGGCTACACCTTC
once | TRBJ2-3 | TRBV2 | TRBD2 | CASSAPGGGRAGDTQYF | TGTGCCAGCAGTGCCCCGGGGGGCGGGAGGGCCGGAGATACGCAGTATTTT
NA | TRBJ2-1 | TRBV7-3 | TRBD2 | CASSPTSGGYYNEQFF | TGTGCCAGCAGCCCGACTAGCGGGGGATACTACAATGAGCAGTTCTTC
NA | TRBJ1-2 | TRBV5-4 | TRBD1 | CASRLWTGDGYTF | TGTGCCAGCAGACTGTGGACAGGGGACGGCTACACCTTC
NA | TRBJ2-6 | TRBV2 | NA | CASSPGHTGTNVLTF | TGTGCCAGCAGTCCTGGACATACAGGCACCAACGTCCTGACTTTC
NA | TRBJ1-1 | TRBV2 | NA | CASSEAPPMLRALNTEAFF | TGTGCCAGCAGTGAAGCGCCCCCAATGTTGAGGGCTCTGAACACTGAAGCTTTCTTT
NA | TRBJ1-1 | TRBV28 | NA | CASRYLMNTEAFF | TGTGCCAGCAGGTATTTAATGAACACTGAAGCTTTCTTT
once | TRBJ2-5 | TRBV13 | TRBD2 | CASSEGTSGYKETQYF | TGTGCCAGCAGCGAAGGGACTAGCGGATACAAAGAGACCCAGTACTTC
once | TRBJ2-7 | TRBV29-1 | NA | CSVEVADSGTYEQYF | TGCAGCGTTGAAGTCGCGGACTCCGGTACCTACGAGCAGTACTTC
NA | TRBJ2-3 | TRBV2 | TRBD2 | CASSERGLAGPGYTQYF | TGTGCCAGCAGTGAACGGGGACTAGCGGGACCCGGTTATACGCAGTATTTT
NA | TRBJ2-1 | TRBV13 | NA | CASSLGGLPSKDEQFF | TGTGCCAGCAGCTTAGGTGGACTCCCGAGTAAGGATGAGCAGTTCTTC
NA | TRBJ2-7 | TRBV28 | TRBD2 | CASSLPGLALISYEQYF | TGTGCCAGCAGTTTGCCCGGACTAGCGCTAATATCCTACGAGCAGTACTTC
NA | TRBJ2-6 | TRBV5-1 | TRBD1 | CASSLALLTGGGGANVLTF | TGCGCCAGCAGCTTGGCCTTATTGACAGGGGGTGGTGGGGCCAACGTCCTGACTTTC
NA | TRBJ1-2 | TRBV5-5 | TRBD1 | CASSSPDRAGYGYTF | TGTGCCAGCAGCTCCCCGGACAGGGCGGGCTATGGCTACACCTTC
NA | TRBJ2-1 | TRBV2 | NA | CASSERVIWPYNEQFF | TGTGCCAGCAGTGAGCGGGTAATCTGGCCCTACAATGAGCAGTTCTTC
once | TRBJ2-3 | TRBV5-6 | NA | CASSLEDWADTQYF | TGTGCCAGCAGCTTGGAAGACTGGGCAGATACGCAGTATTTT
NA | TRBJ2-3 | TRBV30 | NA | CAWSVRGRTDTQYF | TGTGCCTGGAGTGTCCGGGGTCGGACAGATACGCAGTATTTT
NA | TRBJ2-5 | TRBV7-3 | TRBD1 | CASSLTGDRGQTQYF | TGTGCCAGCAGCTTAACCGGGGACAGGGGCCAGACCCAGTACTTC
NA | TRBJ2-6 | TRBV2 | NA | CASSGRLFSGANVLTF | TGTGCCAGCAGTGGGAGACTCTTTTCTGGGGCCAACGTCCTGACTTTC
once | TRBJ2-2 | TRBV5-4 | NA | CASSRGAGSTGELFF | TGTGCCAGCAGCCGGGGGGCGGGGAGCACCGGGGAGCTGTTTTTT
NA | TRBJ2-7 | TRBV7-3 | TRBD2 | CASSPGTGGEQYF | TGTGCCAGCAGCCCCGGGACGGGGGGCGAGCAGTACTTC
few | TRBJ1-1 | TRBV25-1 | NA | CASRLTGSNTEAFF | TGTGCCAGCAGACTAACAGGTTCGAACACTGAAGCTTTCTTT
NA | TRBJ1-2 | TRBV9 | NA | CASSVADTNYGYTF | TGTGCCAGCAGCGTAGCTGACACAAACTATGGCTACACCTTC
NA | TRBJ2-1 | TRBV7-8 | NA | CASSSKQGAARYNEQFF | TGTGCCAGCAGCTCCAAACAGGGAGCGGCGCGGTACAATGAGCAGTTCTTC
NA | TRBJ2-1 | TRBV4-1 | TRBD2 | CASSQTPHSGINNEQFF | TGCGCCAGCAGCCAAACTCCCCATAGCGGGATCAACAATGAGCAGTTCTTC
NA | TRBJ2-3 | TRBV2 | TRBD2 | CASNSIRGGRTDTQYF | TGTGCCAGCAACAGTATACGGGGGGGGCGGACAGATACGCAGTATTTT
NA | TRBJ1-3 | TRBV10-2 | TRBD1 | CASSLGTGTGNTIYF | TGCGCCAGCAGTTTAGGGACAGGAACTGGAAACACCATATATTTT
NA | TRBJ1-1 | TRBV6-5 | TRBD1 | CASSYDETGGRTEAFF | TGTGCCAGCAGTTACGACGAGACAGGGGGCCGCACTGAAGCTTTCTTT
NA | TRBJ1-6 | TRBV7-8 | TRBD1 | CASSLAGAGTAGRGTLHF | TGTGCCAGCAGCTTAGCTGGGGCCGGGACAGCGGGCAGAGGGACCCTCCACTTT
NA | TRBJ1-1 | TRBV5-4 | TRBD1 | CASSSPTGGGTEAFF | TGTGCCAGCAGCTCCCCCACAGGGGGTGGCACTGAAGCTTTCTTT
NA | TRBJ2-6 | TRBV5-1 | TRBD1 | CASSLGGQGSPGANVLTF | TGCGCCAGCAGCTTAGGGGGACAGGGGTCCCCTGGGGCCAACGTCCTGACTTTC
NA | TRBJ1-2 | TRBV7-2 | TRBD1 | CASSSQGAWGYTF | TGTGCCAGCAGCTCTCAGGGGGCATGGGGCTACACCTTC
once | TRBJ1-5 | TRBV6-1 | TRBD1 | CASSAWGQGKGQPQHF | TGTGCCAGCAGTGCCTGGGGACAGGGGAAAGGGCAGCCCCAGCATTTT
few | TRBJ2-2 | TRBV6-4 | NA | CASSDSGVTGELFF | TGTGCCAGCAGTGACTCGGGAGTCACCGGGGAGCTGTTTTTT
NA | TRBJ2-2 | TRBV5-1 | TRBD1 | CASSAGAGGTGELFF | TGCGCCAGCAGCGCCGGGGCAGGGGGTACCGGGGAGCTGTTTTTT
NA | TRBJ1-5 | TRBV6-1 | NA | CASRVSTVNQPQHF | TGTGCCAGCAGGGTGTCGACAGTGAATCAGCCCCAGCATTTT
NA | TRBJ2-2 | TRBV25-1 | NA | CASSEGGRRTGELFF | TGTGCCAGCAGTGAAGGTGGGCGGAGGACCGGGGAGCTGTTTTTT
NA | TRBJ2-7 | TRBV5-1 | TRBD1 | CASSRNFGQGDEQYF | TGCGCCAGCAGCCGAAACTTTGGACAGGGAGACGAGCAGTACTTC
NA | TRBJ2-2 | TRBV9 | NA | CASSVSTNTGELFF | TGTGCCAGCAGCGTATCAACGAACACCGGGGAGCTGTTTTTT
NA | TRBJ1-1 | TRBV6-1 | NA | CASSERSGVVTEAFF | TGTGCCAGCAGTGAACGGTCAGGGGTGGTCACTGAAGCTTTCTTT
NA | TRBJ1-1 | TRBV7-6 | TRBD1 | CASSPSGTANTEAFF | TGTGCCAGCAGCCCTAGCGGGACAGCGAACACTGAAGCTTTCTTT
NA | TRBJ2-3 | TRBV7-9 | NA | CAGLYLHTDTQYF | TGTGCCGGACTATACCTCCACACAGATACGCAGTATTTT
NA | TRBJ1-1 | TRBV5-4 | NA | CASSRDFNTEAFF | TGTGCCAGCAGTCGGGACTTTAACACTGAAGCTTTCTTT
NA | TRBJ1-2 | TRBV5-4 | TRBD1 | CASSNTGGVNYGYTF | TGTGCCAGCAGCAATACAGGGGGAGTAAACTATGGCTACACCTTC
NA | TRBJ2-1 | TRBV6-4 | TRBD2 | CASSDSGTSGSEQFF | TGTGCCAGCAGTGACTCGGGGACTAGCGGGAGCGAGCAGTTCTTC
NA | TRBJ1-2 | TRBV4-1 | NA | CASSQDAGGYTF | TGCGCCAGCAGCCAAGATGCGGGTGGCTACACCTTC
few | TRBJ1-2 | TRBV4-1 | NA | CASSQLGAQGYTF | TGCGCCAGCAGCCAACTGGGGGCTCAGGGCTACACCTTC
NA | TRBJ2-2 | TRBV10-1 | NA | CASGENTGELFF | TGCGCCAGCGGAGAAAACACCGGGGAGCTGTTTTTT
NA | TRBJ2-3 | TRBV6-4 | TRBD2 | CASSESGNADTQYF | TGTGCCAGCAGTGAGAGCGGGAACGCAGATACGCAGTATTTT
NA | TRBJ2-2 | TRBV10-3 | NA | CAISGGRGVNTGELFF | TGTGCCATCAGTGGGGGCAGGGGAGTGAACACCGGGGAGCTGTTTTTT
few | TRBJ2-1 | TRBV2 | NA | CASSVLAPLYNEQFF | TGTGCCAGCAGTGTATTAGCGCCTCTTTACAATGAGCAGTTCTTC
NA | TRBJ1-5 | TRBV19 | TRBD1 | CASSILVDRVTNQPQHF | TGTGCCAGTAGTATACTTGTGGACAGGGTTACGAATCAGCCCCAGCATTTT
NA | TRBJ2-1 | TRBV5-1 | NA | CASGQDTSSYNEQFF | TGCGCCAGCGGCCAGGACACGAGCTCCTACAATGAGCAGTTCTTC